This T cell receptor (beta chain) appears in the sequencing data of a study of blood T cell repertoires in COVID-19. Background on the study: Samples representing acute and convalescent COVID-19 were sourced from the United States, Italy and Spain.

In the authors' workflow: Reference gene primer amplification yielded estimated nucleated cell counts. Here immunoSEQ multiplex PCR was the method, and the copy in TCRdb shows in-frame clones only, minus some. V, J and clone size derive from that table, while D and trimming were established from the DNA sequence. The table lists roughly 30,000 clones, 70% to 85% of them singletons. The CDR3 runs to 15 residues. Germline V gives CDR1 MDHEN, CDR2 SYDVKM. Deletions cut 6 bases from V and 0 bases from J, with 15 bases between. The source material was peripheral blood. The sequence was collected from a woman aged 60-70 years with acute or convalescent COVID-19. The V call is TRBV28, the J call TRBJ2-7; possibly TRBD2 for D (6 bases). CDR3 in DNA: TGTGCCAGCAGCCCAGGGACTGCCAGCTCCTACGAGCAGTACTTC. Protein: CASSPGTASSYEQYF. The whole variable domain, remainder taken from reference TRBV28 and TRBJ2-7, is DVKVTQSSRYLVKRTGEKVFLECVQDMDHENMFWYRQDPGLGLRLIYFSYDVKMKEKGDIPEGYSVSREKKERFSLILESASTNQTSMYLCASSPGTASSYEQYFGPGTRLTVT.